The T cell receptor beta chain described here comes from a study of vaccination and CD4 T cells after COVID-19. The overall study: Six men and four women formed the convalescents, two being Hispanic.

The ends were cut back, 5 bases at V and 5 bases at J, with 13 bases in the middle. Germline V gene sequence: CDR1 SGHRS, CDR2 YFSETQ. There are 13 residues in the CDR3. As for treatment: roughly 11-day PBMC culture with coronavirus spike peptide pools or control peptides (ViraFEST assay). The positive PCR dates, which preceded the US Alpha, Beta and Delta variants, fell between March and December 2020. Negative selection isolated the CD4+ T cells once the cells had been cultured for around 9 days. This clonotype is labeled as medium-sized. Its antigen remains unidentified. CD4+ T cells that had been cultured provided DNA sequenced with the Oncomine TCR Beta short-read assay. TCRdb reprocessed the PCR reads with MiXCR, giving one entry per CDR3 protein. The table shows roughly 3,800 distinct CDR3 sequences, with 15% occurring only once.

The rearrangement links TRBV5-1 to TRBJ1-2; D gene ambiguous. The sequenced sample was CD4+ T cells from blood, cultured in vitro. The clonotype was recovered from a human donor who had recovered from COVID-19. This CDR3 is CASSLQEAYGYTF. The CDR3 DNA sequence: TGCGCCAGCAGTCTTCAGGAGGCTTATGGCTACACCTTC.